The 2 T cell receptor beta chains listed next were all sequenced from one sample in a study of blood T cell repertoires in COVID-19. The data were produced by immunoSEQ multiplex PCR, yet TCRdb's version contains in-frame clones alone and is incomplete. The table includes about 360,000 clones, about 88% detected once. Sample: peripheral blood. The receptors were gathered from an older woman with COVID-19, enrolled during active disease.

The chain combines TRBV19 with TRBJ2-4; perhaps TRBD2 as D (6 bases). The ends were cut back, 2 bases at V and 6 bases at J, with 20 bases in the middle. This CDR3 comprises 17 residues. Germline V lookup: CDR1 LNHDA, CDR2 SQIVND (reference sequence). CDR3 sequence reads: CASSILGRLTGGNIQYF. CDR3 coding DNA: TGTGCCAGTAGTATATTGGGGAGACTGACCGGGGGAAACATTCAGTACTTC.

The chain uses TRBV29-1 and TRBJ1-1; the D gene is possibly TRBD1 (6 bases). Trimming left V 2 bases short and J 6 bases short, with 16 bases between. The CDR3 covers 14 residues. Per the germline V gene, CDR1 is SQVTM and CDR2 is ANQGSEA. This CDR3 is CSVERLDRSSEAFF. CDR3 DNA sequence: TGCAGCGTTGAAAGGCTTGACAGGAGCTCTGAAGCTTTCTTT.